The 29 T cell receptor beta chains reported below all come from one sample, sequenced in a study of T cell responses to AZD1222 COVID-19 vaccine. Produced via immunoSEQ multiplex PCR; TCRdb's table is partial and in-frame only. Of 150,000 to 190,000 clones in the sample, 85% to 95% were seen once. This specimen was peripheral blood, taken 28 days after the second AZD1222 dose. These receptors were obtained from an adult who received the AZD1222 COVID-19 vaccine.

The V gene is TRBV6-1, the J gene TRBJ1-1; D perhaps matches TRBD1 (5 bases). The germline V and J ends were trimmed by 2 bases and 7 bases, with 11 bases remaining between them. The CDR3 runs to 13 residues. Germline V gives CDR1 MNHNS, CDR2 SASEGT. CDR3 amino acids: CASSEIGAGEAFF. The CDR3 nucleotides read TGTGCCAGCAGTGAAATTGGGGCGGGTGAAGCTTTCTTT.

The count of this clone is one. The V call is TRBV7-2, the J call TRBJ1-6; D ambiguous. The CDR3 covers 16 residues. Germline CDR1 reads SGHTA; CDR2 reads FQGNSA. With 4 bases removed from V and 7 bases from J, the gap between germline ends came to 17 bases. CDR3 region: CASSSRTLVGNSPLHF. CDR3 DNA sequence: TGTGCCAGCAGCTCAAGGACTTTAGTAGGGAATTCACCCCTCCACTTT.

CDR3 nucleotide sequence: TGTGCCAGTAGCGTAGACAGCCCCTACGAGCAGTACTTC. Encoded protein: CASSVDSPYEQYF. The V call is TRBV19, the J call TRBJ2-7; possibly TRBD1 for D (5 bases). There are 13 residues in the CDR3. Per germline, CDR1 LNHDA and CDR2 SQIVND (reference sequence). V lost 6 bases and J lost 2, with 11 bases in between.

This clone occurred once. V usage is TRBV5-5 and J usage is TRBJ1-1; 7 bases are a match to TRBD1. The CDR3 totals 14 residues. Germline lookup yields CDR1 SGHKS and CDR2 YYEKEE (reference sequence). J gave up 1 base and V 1 base, and 1 base lay outside the gene matches. The chain's CDR3 is CASSLTGANTEAFF. DNA of the CDR3: TGTGCCAGCAGCTTGACAGGGGCGAACACTGAAGCTTTCTTT. Together with reference TRBV5-5 and TRBJ1-1, the CDR3 gives the full variable domain: DAGVTQSPTHLIKTRGQQVTLRCSPISGHKSVSWYQQVLGQGPQFIFQYYEKEERGRGNFPDRFSARQFPNYSSELNVNALLLGDSALYLCASSLTGANTEAFFGQGTRLTVV.

V and J are TRBV5-4 and TRBJ1-1, with 9 bases fitting TRBD1. V lost 3 bases to trimming and J lost 4 bases; unmatched junction nucleotides: 7. This CDR3 region has 15 residues. CDR1 and CDR2 from the germline V gene are SGHNT and YYREEE (reference sequence). CDR3: CASSSTGTGFTEAFF. In nucleotides, the CDR3 is TGTGCCAGCAGCTCGACCGGGACAGGGTTCACTGAAGCTTTCTTT.

This sequence joins TRBV19 and TRBJ2-1, with a tentative D call TRBD2 (5 bases). The CDR3 spans 16 residues. Germline V CDR1 and CDR2: LNHDA, SQIVND (reference sequence). Trimming cost V 6 bases and J 5 bases, with 20 bases left between them. CDR3: CASRQPGGRSDNEQFF. CDR3 nucleotides: TGTGCCAGTAGGCAACCTGGCGGGCGCTCAGACAATGAGCAGTTCTTC. Combining the CDR3 with reference TRBV19 and TRBJ2-1 gives the whole variable domain DGGITQSPKYLFRKEGQNVTLSCEQNLNHDAMYWYRQDPGQGLRLIYYSQIVNDFQKGDIAEGYSVSREKKESFPLTVTSAQKNPTAFYLCASRQPGGRSDNEQFFGPGTRLTVL.

This clone has just one count. This sequence joins TRBV18 and TRBJ1-1, with a weak D call TRBD1 (6 bases). This CDR3 has 14 residues. Germline assignment: CDR1 KGHSH and CDR2 LQKENI. Deletions cut 6 bases from V and 1 base from J, with 12 bases between. CDR3 nucleotide sequence: TGTGCCAGCTCGCCTACAGGGAGGAACACTGAAGCTTTCTTT. Amino acids: CASSPTGRNTEAFF. The full variable domain, with the rest looked up from reference TRBV18 and TRBJ1-1, is NAGVMQNPRHLVRRRGQEARLRCSPMKGHSHVYWYRQLPEEGLKFMVYLQKENIIDESGMPKERFSAEFPKEGPSILRIQQVVRGDSAAYFCASSPTGRNTEAFFGQGTRLTVV.

The V gene is TRBV9, the J gene TRBJ2-2; the D is unclear. The CDR3 is made up of 12 amino acids. The V end was cut by 0 bases, the J end by 4 bases, with 1 base between. CDR1 SGDLS and CDR2 YYNGEE come from the germline V gene. This CDR3 reads CASSVGTGELFF. The CDR3 bases are TGTGCCAGCAGCGTAGGCACCGGGGAGCTGTTTTTT.

This chain uses TRBV2 with TRBJ2-3; no clear D gene. V dropped 7 bases and J dropped 1 base, with 6 bases sitting between them. The CDR3 totals 12 residues. CDR1 SNHLY and CDR2 FYNNEI come from the germline V gene. The CDR3 nucleotides are TGTGCCAGCAAGGTAGGCACAGATACGCAGTATTTT. Translation gives CASKVGTDTQYF.

This clone has just a few counts. The gene calls are TRBV30 and TRBJ1-2; TRBD1 matches at 9 bases. Germline trimming cut 4 bases from V and 8 bases from J; bases unmatched to any gene: 14. CDR1 is GTSNPN and CDR2 is SVGIG in the germline V gene (reference sequence). The CDR3 spans 15 residues. As DNA, the CDR3 is TGTGCCTGGAAAAGTACAGGGGGCCCTCGGGAAGGCTACACCTTC. Translation gives CAWKSTGGPREGYTF.

V gene TRBV18 combines with J gene TRBJ1-1; D is undetermined. Trimming shortened V by 2 bases and J by 1 base, and 14 bases separated the two germline ends. This CDR3 region has 16 residues. Germline lookup yields CDR1 KGHSH and CDR2 LQKENI. CDR3 bases: TGTGCCAGCTCACCAATTATCGCGGGAAAGAACACTGAAGCTTTCTTT. As protein: CASSPIIAGKNTEAFF.

The chain carries TRBV3-1 (or the pseudogene TRBV3-2) and TRBJ2-7, with 7 bases aligning to TRBD1. Trimming removed 0 bases from V and 5 bases from J; junction bases left unmatched: 13. Germline V lookup: CDR1 LGHDT, CDR2 YNNKEL (reference sequence). This CDR3 has 17 residues. The CDR3: CASSQDWGDRVLDEQYF. The CDR3 DNA reads as TGTGCCAGCAGCCAAGATTGGGGAGACAGGGTTTTGGACGAGCAGTACTTC.

The V and J genes are TRBV4-1 and TRBJ1-2, with a tentative D call TRBD1 (6 bases). Trimming shortened V by 4 bases and J by 4 bases, and 16 bases separated the two germline ends. From germline, CDR1 is MGHRA and CDR2 YSYEKL. The CDR3 is 15 residues long. This chain's CDR3 is CASSPPGQIFYGYTF. CDR3 in DNA: TGCGCCAGCAGCCCCCCAGGACAGATTTTCTATGGCTACACCTTC.

The chain couples TRBV9 to TRBJ2-2, with no clear D. Trimming removed 2 bases at V and 5 bases at J, with 7 bases between. The CDR3 covers 13 residues. Germline V gene lookup returns CDR1 SGDLS and CDR2 YYNGEE. CDR3 protein: CASSVFRTGELFF. The CDR3 DNA is TGTGCCAGCAGCGTGTTCCGGACCGGGGAGCTGTTTTTT. Variable domain in full (rest from reference TRBV9 and TRBJ2-2): DSGVTQTPKHLITATGQRVTLRCSPRSGDLSVYWYQQSLDQGLQFLIQYYNGEERAKGNILERFSAQQFPDLHSELNLSSLELGDSALYFCASSVFRTGELFFGEGSRLTVL.

The V gene is TRBV7-8, the J gene TRBJ2-3, with 10 bases identical to TRBD1. Germline loops: CDR1 SGHVS, CDR2 FQNEAQ. After removal of 7 bases from V and 5 bases from J, the junction contained 3 bases not matched to a gene. This CDR3 has 13 amino acids. As DNA, the CDR3 is TGTGCCAGCACGGGACAGGGGAAAGATACGCAGTATTTT. Amino acids: CASTGQGKDTQYF.

This clone was observed once. The chain uses TRBV6-5 and TRBJ2-3; 7 bases map to TRBD1. The CDR3 is made up of 15 amino acids. CDR1 and CDR2 from the germline V gene are MNHEY and SVGAGI. The V gene end was trimmed by 6 bases and the J gene end by 0 bases; junction bases not matched to a gene: 6. The CDR3 loop is CASRETGFSTDTQYF. The CDR3 region has the DNA TGTGCCAGCAGAGAGACAGGGTTTAGCACAGATACGCAGTATTTT.

J is TRBJ2-3 and V is TRBV12-3 or TRBV12-4, with D tentatively TRBD1 or TRBD2 (5 bases each). The CDR3 consists of 11 residues. Trimming took 7 bases from V and 9 from J, leaving 11 bases between them. This CDR3 is CASTHWGTQYF. As DNA, the CDR3 is TGTGCCAGCACCCACTGGGGGACGCAGTATTTT.

V and J are TRBV14 and TRBJ2-3, with D tentatively TRBD1 (6 bases). V was pared by 3 bases and J by 8 bases, with 15 bases between. Germline CDR1 reads SGHDN; CDR2 reads FVKESK. This CDR3 spans 14 amino acids. In DNA, the CDR3 is TGTGCCAGCAGCCAGGGGGCCGGGGCTGGTACGCAGTATTTT. Protein: CASSQGAGAGTQYF.

The V call is TRBV7-8, the J call TRBJ1-5; 10 nucleotides line up with TRBD1. The CDR3 has 17 residues. The trim removed 4 bases at V and 1 base at J, leaving 7 bases unmatched. Germline assignment: CDR1 SGHVS and CDR2 FQNEAQ. The CDR3 reads CASSSYRDRGSNQPQHF. The CDR3 coding sequence is TGTGCCAGCAGCTCCTACCGGGACAGGGGCAGCAATCAGCCCCAGCATTTT.

CDR3 sequence: CASSLGSAGELFF. In DNA, the CDR3 is TGTGCCAGCAGCTTAGGGAGTGCCGGGGAGCTGTTTTTT. The chain uses TRBV11-2 and TRBJ2-2; no definite D call. Germline V gene lookup returns CDR1 SGHAT and CDR2 FQNNGV. V was clipped by 1 base and J by 6 bases, with 6 bases between them. There are 13 residues in the CDR3.

The chain has TRBV19 and TRBJ2-1; 9 bases fit TRBD1. CDR1 LNHDA and CDR2 SQIVND come from the germline V gene (reference sequence). The V segment lost 4 bases and the J segment 3 bases; nucleotides outside the gene matches: 1. This CDR3 is 14 amino acids long. The CDR3 protein is CASSRQGGYNEQFF. The CDR3 DNA sequence: TGTGCCAGTAGTAGACAGGGGGGCTACAATGAGCAGTTCTTC.

This clone has a handful of counts. V gene TRBV10-3 combines with J gene TRBJ2-1; D not resolved. V was pared by 6 bases and J by 5 bases, with 11 bases between. The CDR3 is 13 residues long. CDR1 and CDR2 (germline): ENHRY, SYGVKD. Written as DNA, the CDR3 is TGTGCCATCAGGACGGACGAGAACAATGAGCAGTTCTTC. This translates into CAIRTDENNEQFF.

The genes are TRBV27 and TRBJ2-7; TRBD1 matches at 7 bases. Germline CDR1 MNHEY, CDR2 SMNVEV (reference sequence). The junction had 10 bases not matched to a gene; V was cut back by 3 bases and J by 5 bases. The CDR3 has 15 residues. The CDR3 DNA follows: TGTGCCAGCAGTTTTTCCCGCGACAGGGTCGACGAGCAGTACTTC. Protein product: CASSFSRDRVDEQYF.

This clone was observed once. The genes are TRBV4-2 and TRBJ2-7, with TRBD2 matching over 9 bases. Per the germline V gene, CDR1 is LGHNA and CDR2 is YNFKEQ. J was trimmed by 3 bases and V by 0 bases; bases with no gene match: 9. The CDR3 totals 17 residues. CDR3 sequence (DNA): TGTGCCAGCAGCCAAGAGGTTGGGCTAGCGGGGAACTACGAGCAGTACTTC. Its translation is CASSQEVGLAGNYEQYF.

V gene TRBV13 combines with J gene TRBJ1-4; no reliable D call. Germline CDR1 is PRHDT and CDR2 is FYEKMQ (reference sequence). This CDR3 has 15 residues. V lost 5 bases, J lost 6 bases, and 16 bases lay in between. The CDR3 nucleotides read TGTGCCAGCAGCCCCAGCCCCGGGTCGGATGAAAAACTGTTTTTT. It codes for CASSPSPGSDEKLFF.

The V and J genes are TRBV5-1 and TRBJ2-2; 7 nucleotides match TRBD2. Germline CDR1 reads SGHRS; CDR2 reads YFSETQ. With V trimmed by 4 bases and J by 7 bases, 16 bases remained unmatched. The CDR3 is 17 amino acids. CDR3 bases: TGCGCCAGCAGCCTCTACTGGACTAGAAGTGATGGCGGGGAGCTGTTTTTT. This encodes CASSLYWTRSDGGELFF.

The chain uses TRBV6-5 and TRBJ1-4; D perhaps matches TRBD1 (5 bases). The ends were cut back, 6 bases at V and 4 bases at J, with 9 bases in the middle. Germline lookup yields CDR1 MNHEY and CDR2 SVGAGI. CDR3 size: 13 residues. The CDR3 DNA reads TGTGCCAGCAGCAACGACAGTAATGAAAAACTGTTTTTT. Its translation is CASSNDSNEKLFF.

The chain couples TRBV10-2 to TRBJ2-7; TRBD1 agrees at 7 bases. Trimming at V came to 5 bases and at J to 1 base, leaving 5 bases not matched to a gene. CDR1 is WSHSY and CDR2 is SAAADI in the germline V gene. This CDR3 comprises 14 residues. This CDR3 is CASSKGQESYEQYF. The CDR3 DNA reads as TGCGCCAGCAGTAAAGGACAGGAATCCTACGAGCAGTACTTC.

The J gene is TRBJ1-6, the V gene TRBV25-1; D gene uncertain. From germline, CDR1 is MGHDK and CDR2 SYGVNS. This CDR3 spans 13 amino acids. Trimming left V 8 bases short and J 10 bases short, with 15 bases between. The CDR3 DNA sequence: TGTGCCAGCTCGGGATTTGATAGATCACCCCTCCACTTT. Amino acid sequence: CASSGFDRSPLHF.